The 4 T cell receptor beta chains given below trace back to one sample, sequenced in a study of early T cells in non-severe SARS-CoV-2 infection. MiXCR was run by TCRdb on the 5' RACE reads, yielding one entry per CDR3 protein. The sample holds around 35,000 distinct CDR3 sequences, 4.5% to 6% seen once. Input material: whole blood. All receptors derive from an adult who was a healthcare worker with PCR-confirmed SARS-CoV-2 infection or an uninfected control (not recorded which).

This clonotype has a count of ten or more. This chain links TRBV19 with TRBJ2-1; 7 bases are a match to TRBD2. Germline lookup yields CDR1 LNHDA and CDR2 SQIVND (reference sequence). This CDR3 is 15 amino acids long. The ends lost 6 bases at V and 6 bases at J; junction bases unmatched: 11. This CDR3 reads CASRRPGTIGNEQFF. CDR3 sequence (DNA): TGTGCCAGTAGGCGTCCAGGGACTATCGGCAATGAGCAGTTCTTC.

This clonotype was seen ten or more times. The genes are TRBV6-4 and TRBJ2-1; 7 bases match TRBD2. CDR1 is MRHNA, CDR2 SNTAGT, per germline. The junction had 7 bases not matched to a gene; V was cut back by 4 bases and J by 7 bases. CDR3 length: 14 amino acids. As DNA, the CDR3 is TGTGCCAGCAGTGTGGTGGCGGGAGTAAATGAGCAGTTCTTC. The encoded protein is CASSVVAGVNEQFF.

This clonotype was detected ten times or more. The chain couples TRBV18 to TRBJ1-1; 7 bases align to TRBD1. This CDR3 spans 14 amino acids. After removal of 3 bases from V and 4 bases from J, the junction contained 5 bases not matched to a gene. CDR1 is KGHSH, CDR2 LQKENI, per germline. The CDR3 loop reads CASSPDRAGTEAFF. The CDR3 bases are TGTGCCAGCTCACCCGACAGGGCTGGCACTGAAGCTTTCTTT.

At least ten counts were recorded for this clonotype. The chain carries TRBV7-8 and TRBJ2-1; D might be TRBD1 (6 bases). Per germline, CDR1 SGHVS and CDR2 FQNEAQ. The CDR3 totals 16 residues. With 1 base removed from V and 6 bases from J, the gap between germline ends came to 16 bases. CDR3 coding DNA: TGTGCCAGCAGCTTAGGGCTCAGGGGCCCTCGCAATGAGCAGTTCTTC. Translation gives CASSLGLRGPRNEQFF.